This is a list of T cell receptor beta chains from one sample in a study of T cell clonotyping in hematopoietic cell transplantation. Using immunoSEQ multiplex PCR, the repertoire was profiled, and TCRdb retains in-frame clones only, with some absent. Of 45,000 or so clones detected, 80% to 85% appear once; the ten largest clones hold around 5.3%. The sample was peripheral blood mononuclear cells, taken before stem cell transplant. These receptors originate from a man aged 55 to 69 with myelodysplastic syndrome. Some clones in this sample may be carry-over from other donors' samples. Both conserved end residues are part of each CDR3. The D gene is left open where the match is weak. Rows may omit the clone size; those that give it use once, few, many or a size class.

v_gene	abundance	d_gene	j_gene	CDR3aa	CDR3nt
TRBV6-6	-	TRBD1	TRBJ1-2	CASTGQANYGYTF	TGTGCCAGCACGGGACAGGCGAACTATGGCTACACCTTC
TRBV6-6	-	-	TRBJ1-5	CASLMSGHSNQPQHF	TGTGCCAGCCTTATGAGCGGGCATAGCAATCAGCCCCAGCATTTT
TRBV6-5	-	TRBD1	TRBJ2-7	CASSSLTGWYEQYF	TGTGCCAGCAGTTCCTTGACAGGGTGGTACGAGCAGTACTTC
TRBV10-3	-	TRBD2	TRBJ2-5	CAISGGGSRETQYF	TGTGCCATCAGTGGGGGAGGGTCTCGGGAGACCCAGTACTTC
TRBV7-6	once	-	TRBJ2-1	CASSPDSFNEQFF	TGTGCCAGCAGCCCGGACAGCTTCAATGAGCAGTTCTTC
TRBV6-5	few	-	TRBJ1-6	CASKKVRGSPLHF	TGTGCCAGCAAGAAGGTCAGGGGATCACCCCTCCACTTT
TRBV4-2	-	TRBD2	TRBJ2-4	CASSPAGLEYIQYF	TGTGCCAGCAGCCCCGCGGGACTAGAATACATTCAGTACTTC
TRBV9	-	-	TRBJ2-2	CASSPRGDSLNTGELFF	TGTGCCAGCAGCCCCCGGGGAGACAGCTTAAACACCGGGGAGCTGTTTTTT
TRBV4-1	once	-	TRBJ1-1	CASSQEGRGRAFF	TGCGCCAGCAGCCAAGAGGGACGGGGTCGGGCTTTCTTT
TRBV7-8	-	TRBD2	TRBJ2-5	CASSLGIAGGPETQYF	TGTGCCAGCAGCTTGGGTATAGCGGGGGGGCCCGAGACCCAGTACTTC
TRBV2	-	-	TRBJ1-5	CASSDRDFNQPQHF	TGTGCCAGCAGTGACCGGGATTTCAATCAGCCCCAGCATTTT
TRBV30	-	-	TRBJ1-2	CAWSVGGFNTF	TGTGCCTGGAGTGTCGGGGGTTTCAACACCTTC
TRBV11-2	-	-	TRBJ2-1	CASSLGRGSGANNEQFF	TGTGCCAGCAGCTTAGGGAGGGGGTCTGGTGCTAACAATGAGCAGTTCTTC
TRBV7-8	-	-	TRBJ1-1	CASSLAPLSSAFF	TGTGCCAGCAGCTTAGCGCCCCTCTCGTCGGCTTTCTTT
TRBV5-1	-	TRBD1	TRBJ2-5	CASSLGQGQETQYF	TGCGCCAGCAGCTTGGGACAGGGCCAAGAGACCCAGTACTTC
TRBV9	-	-	TRBJ1-5	CASSATGSWDQPQHF	TGTGCCAGCAGCGCCACGGGGTCATGGGATCAGCCCCAGCATTTT
TRBV13	-	TRBD1	TRBJ2-7	CASSVQGKRSYEQYF	TGTGCCAGCAGCGTACAGGGGAAAAGGTCCTACGAGCAGTACTTC
TRBV11-2	-	TRBD1	TRBJ1-3	CASSFGTGAYSGNTIYF	TGTGCCAGCAGCTTCGGGACAGGCGCTTACTCTGGAAACACCATATATTTT
TRBV18	-	TRBD1	TRBJ1-5	CASSLQGDSNQPQHF	TGTGCCAGCTCACTACAGGGGGACAGCAATCAGCCCCAGCATTTT
TRBV7-2	few	-	TRBJ1-2	CASSLVIWGRANYGYTF	TGTGCCAGCAGCTTAGTTATTTGGGGCAGGGCTAACTATGGCTACACCTTC
TRBV9	-	-	TRBJ2-4	CASSVGEGNIQYF	TGTGCCAGCAGCGTAGGTGAAGGAAACATTCAGTACTTC
TRBV27	few	TRBD1	TRBJ2-3	CASSKGQGKFMDF	TGTGCCAGCAGTAAGGGACAGGGGAAGTTTATGGATTTT
TRBV27	-	-	TRBJ1-2	CASSPLWSGRGRGGYTF	TGTGCCAGCAGCCCCCTGTGGTCGGGGAGGGGCCGGGGGGGCTACACCTTC
TRBV7-2	-	-	TRBJ2-3	CASSKEGTDTQYF	TGTGCCAGCAGCAAGGAGGGCACAGATACGCAGTATTTT
TRBV6-6	once	-	TRBJ2-1	CASGPTGANNEQFF	TGTGCCAGCGGGCCGACGGGGGCTAACAATGAGCAGTTCTTC
TRBV12-5	-	-	TRBJ1-1	CASGIRLGGDRGTEAFF	TGTGCTAGTGGTATTAGGCTTGGGGGGGATCGGGGCACTGAAGCTTTCTTT
TRBV28	-	TRBD2	TRBJ2-1	CASSQPRGGLAGGNEQFF	TGTGCCAGCAGTCAACCCCGGGGGGGACTAGCGGGGGGCAATGAGCAGTTCTTC
TRBV6-1	-	-	TRBJ2-2	CASSEKGGRGRAGELFF	TGTGCCAGCAGTGAAAAGGGGGGAAGAGGGCGGGCCGGGGAGCTGTTTTTT
TRBV29-1	-	-	TRBJ2-5	CSIHGQTETQYF	TGCAGTATACATGGACAGACCGAGACCCAGTACTTC
TRBV7-2	-	-	TRBJ1-1	CASSLRPVRENTEAFF	TGTGCCAGCAGCTTAAGGCCGGTCAGGGAGAACACTGAAGCTTTCTTT
TRBV10-3	-	-	TRBJ1-1	CAIRLNVEYTEAFF	TGTGCCATCAGATTGAACGTCGAGTACACTGAAGCTTTCTTT
TRBV7-6	few	TRBD2	TRBJ2-5	CASSLSAGGYQETQYF	TGTGCCAGCAGCTTGTCAGCGGGGGGATACCAAGAGACCCAGTACTTC
TRBV21-1	-	-	TRBJ2-3	CASSETGISTDTQYF	TGTGCCAGCAGTGAGACGGGGATAAGCACAGATACGCAGTATTTT
TRBV6-5	-	TRBD2	TRBJ2-7	CASSWDYYEQYF	TGTGCCAGCAGTTGGGACTACTACGAGCAGTACTTC
TRBV28	-	TRBD1	TRBJ2-7	CASSSGTGLYEQYF	TGTGCCAGCAGTTCCGGGACAGGGCTCTACGAGCAGTACTTC
TRBV19	-	-	TRBJ2-1	CASSATREWEQFF	TGTGCCAGTTCTGCGACTAGGGAGTGGGAGCAGTTCTTC
TRBV7-2	-	-	TRBJ2-5	CASSLEWRSGGWETQYF	TGTGCCAGCAGCTTAGAATGGCGGTCGGGGGGCTGGGAGACCCAGTACTTC
TRBV2	-	TRBD1	TRBJ1-6	CASTLRGTDWDSPLHF	TGTGCCAGCACTCTGAGAGGGACAGACTGGGATTCACCCCTCCACTTT
TRBV30	few	-	TRBJ2-2	CAWTQEDSNTGELFF	TGTGCCTGGACCCAGGAGGACAGCAACACCGGGGAGCTGTTTTTT
TRBV6-6	-	-	TRBJ2-7	CASSSPLLDEQYF	TGTGCCAGCAGTTCGCCCCTACTCGACGAGCAGTACTTC
TRBV9	-	TRBD1	TRBJ2-1	CASSVVPGTGGNEQFF	TGTGCCAGCAGCGTAGTACCCGGGACAGGTGGCAATGAGCAGTTCTTC
TRBV11-2	-	TRBD2	TRBJ2-7	CASSFGQRGGRGSYEQYF	TGTGCCAGCAGCTTCGGCCAGCGGGGGGGCAGGGGATCCTACGAGCAGTACTTC
TRBV7-9	few	-	TRBJ1-1	CASSLFSVGENTEAFF	TGTGCCAGCAGCTTATTTTCGGTGGGAGAGAACACTGAAGCTTTCTTT
TRBV7-8	-	TRBD2	TRBJ2-1	CASSSSSGLGPGEQFF	TGTGCCAGCAGCTCCTCTTCGGGACTAGGGCCCGGTGAGCAGTTCTTC
TRBV6-5	few	TRBD1	TRBJ1-2	CASSYGGGGTGRGYTF	TGTGCCAGCAGTTACGGTGGCGGTGGGACAGGAAGAGGCTACACCTTC
TRBV2	few	-	TRBJ1-5	CASSEQFVGQPQHF	TGTGCCAGCAGTGAACAGTTCGTGGGTCAGCCCCAGCATTTT
TRBV7-2	-	TRBD2	TRBJ2-3	CASSLGRLAGYTDTQYF	TGTGCCAGCAGCTTAGGTCGCCTAGCGGGGTACACAGATACGCAGTATTTT
TRBV6-6	-	-	TRBJ2-7	CASSYSGEPYEQYF	TGTGCCAGCAGTTACTCTGGGGAGCCCTACGAGCAGTACTTC
TRBV5-6	-	TRBD1	TRBJ2-7	CASSPRTGVNHEQYF	TGTGCCAGCAGCCCCAGGACAGGGGTTAACCACGAGCAGTACTTC
TRBV4-3	-	TRBD2	TRBJ2-7	CASSQGTSGGWEQYF	TGCGCCAGCAGCCAAGGGACTAGCGGGGGGTGGGAGCAGTACTTC
TRBV30	once	TRBD1	TRBJ1-2	CAWRGQGEYGYTF	TGTGCCTGGAGGGGACAGGGAGAGTATGGCTACACCTTC
TRBV16	-	-	TRBJ2-7	CASSPSRAGPYEQYF	TGTGCCAGCAGCCCCTCGAGGGCAGGACCCTACGAGCAGTACTTC